These 8 T cell receptor beta chains were sequenced from one sample in a study of metastatic and nonmetastatic thyroid tumors. TCRdb redid the clone calls on the PCR reads using MiXCR. The sample includes 15,000 to 18,000 clones, 3.5% to 4.5% seen only once; the top ten take more than 20%. Among the patients, none had received any treatment before thyroid surgery. The sequenced material came from tumor tissue. Source of these receptors: a female donor with papillary thyroid cancer or a benign thyroid nodule (not recorded which). Some clones in this sample may be carry-over from other donors' samples.

The chain links TRBV7-9 to TRBJ1-2; D remains unclear. This CDR3 contains 13 residues. Trimming took 3 bases from V and 6 from J, leaving 11 bases between them. Germline values: CDR1 SEHNR, CDR2 FQNEAQ (reference sequence). The CDR3 sequence: CASSFSTDNGYTF. As DNA, the CDR3 is TGTGCCAGCAGCTTCAGTACTGATAATGGCTACACCTTC.

Details on this clone: Here the CDR3 omits its conserved ending phenylalanine or tryptophan, so a read error is the likely source. The chain carries TRBV11-3 and TRBJ1-5; no clear D. The V gene lost 5 bases and the J gene lost 12 bases, with 17 bases spanning the gap. The CDR3 is 13 amino acids. Germline values: CDR1 SGHNT, CDR2 YENEEA. In DNA, the CDR3 is TGTGCCAGCAGCCCTACAATAGCAATCAGCCAGCATGTT. Protein: CASSPTIAISQHV.

This clone appeared a few times. The rearrangement links TRBV28 to TRBJ1-2, with D maybe TRBD1 (5 bases). V shed 2 bases and J shed 8 bases, with 12 bases lying between them. Germline CDR1 is MDHEN and CDR2 is SYDVKM. This CDR3 has 13 amino acids. CDR3 nucleotide sequence: TGTGCCAGCAGTTTAGTTCGCAGGGTCGGCTACACCTTC. This encodes CASSLVRRVGYTF.

This clone was observed a handful of times. The chain couples TRBV20-1 to TRBJ1-1; 8 bases align to TRBD1. Losses at the gene ends were 2 bases for V and 3 bases for J; bases not matched to a gene: 8. This CDR3 comprises 15 residues. CDR1 DFQATT and CDR2 SNEGSKA come from the germline V gene (reference sequence). The CDR3 loop reads CSARRQGLRDTEAFF. In nucleotides, the CDR3 is TGCAGTGCTAGAAGACAGGGGCTGAGGGACACTGAAGCTTTCTTT.

CDR3 nucleotides: TGTGCCAGCAGCCCCGGCAGGACAAGGGGTGAGCAGTTCTTC. Its translation is CASSPGRTRGEQFF. The chain joins TRBV7-2 to TRBJ2-1; possible D gene TRBD1, 5 bases. V lost 5 bases, J lost 9 bases, and 17 bases lay in between. Germline loops: CDR1 SGHTA, CDR2 FQGNSA. The CDR3 runs 14 residues.

The chain couples TRBV6-2 or TRBV6-3 to TRBJ1-1; no firm D call. This CDR3 has 15 amino acids. Deletions cut 0 bases from V and 2 bases from J, with 10 bases between. CDR1 and CDR2 (germline): MNHEY, SVGEGT. DNA of the CDR3: TGTGCCAGCAGTTACTCGGGAGCCTTTAACACTGAAGCTTTCTTT. It encodes CASSYSGAFNTEAFF.

This chain connects TRBV11-3 to TRBJ1-1; no clear D gene. The germline gives CDR1 SGHNT, CDR2 YENEEA. This CDR3 spans 12 amino acids. Trimming removed 3 bases at V and 7 bases at J, with 9 bases between. CDR3: CASSFAVDEAFF. CDR3 in DNA: TGTGCCAGCAGCTTTGCCGTGGATGAAGCTTTCTTT. Full variable domain (remainder filled in from reference TRBV11-3 and TRBJ1-1): EAGVVQSPRYKIIEKKQPVAFWCNPISGHNTLYWYLQNLGQGPELLIRYENEEAVDDSQLPKDRFSAERLKGVDSTLKIQPAELGDSAVYLCASSFAVDEAFFGQGTRLTVV.

The chain employs TRBV7-8 and TRBJ1-1; 7 nucleotides align to TRBD1. The germline gives CDR1 SGHVS, CDR2 FQNEAQ. V gave up 5 bases and J gave up 11 bases; unmatched junction bases: 11. The CDR3 totals 13 residues. CDR3 sequence (DNA): TGTGCCAGCAGCCAAGAAGACAGGGTTTCCGCTTTCTTT. Translated: CASSQEDRVSAFF.